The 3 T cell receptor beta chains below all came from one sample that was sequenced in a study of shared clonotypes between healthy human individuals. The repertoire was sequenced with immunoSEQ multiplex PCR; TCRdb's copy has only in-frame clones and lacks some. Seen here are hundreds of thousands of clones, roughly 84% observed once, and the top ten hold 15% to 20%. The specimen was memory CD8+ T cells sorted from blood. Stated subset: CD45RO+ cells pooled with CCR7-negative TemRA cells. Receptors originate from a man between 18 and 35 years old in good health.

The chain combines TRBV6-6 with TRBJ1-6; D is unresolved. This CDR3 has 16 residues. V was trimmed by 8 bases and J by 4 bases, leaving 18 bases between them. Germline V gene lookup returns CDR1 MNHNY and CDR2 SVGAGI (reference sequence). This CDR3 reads CASSEPSGQYNSPLHF. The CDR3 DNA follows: TGTGCCAGCTCGGAACCCTCTGGGCAGTATAATTCACCCCTCCACTTT.

CDR3 sequence reads: CASTLPGTGVQFF. The CDR3 bases are TGTGCCAGCACTCTACCGGGAACGGGGGTACAGTTCTTC. The genes are TRBV6-5 and TRBJ2-1; weak D call: TRBD2 (6 bases). The CDR3 length is 13 residues. V shed 7 bases and J shed 13 bases, with 20 bases lying between them. The germline V gene encodes CDR1 MNHEY and CDR2 SVGAGI.

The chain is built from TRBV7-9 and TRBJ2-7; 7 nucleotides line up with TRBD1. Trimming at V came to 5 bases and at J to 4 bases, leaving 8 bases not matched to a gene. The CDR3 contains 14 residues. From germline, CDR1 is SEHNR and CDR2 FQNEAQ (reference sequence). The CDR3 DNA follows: TGTGCCAGCAGCCCAGTCACAGGGGCTTACGAGCAGTACTTC. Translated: CASSPVTGAYEQYF.